This TCR beta chain was captured by sequencing in a study of identical twins. Points from the study as a whole: The study reached conclusions through statistical analysis that was cross-sectional, not following the same donors.

This clonotype has only a few counts. Its cognate antigen is unknown. In TCRdb, the 5' RACE reads were re-called with MiXCR into one record per CDR3 protein. The sample has approximately 1.8 million distinct CDR3 sequences; about 32% are singletons. The germline CDR1 and CDR2 sequences are SQVTM and ANQGSEA. Trimming pared 4 bases from V and 1 base from J, leaving 10 bases between. The CDR3 loop spans 13 amino acids. The receptor's source is a newborn girl in good health. The J gene is TRBJ1-1, the V gene TRBV29-1; D is undetermined. Sequenced sample: cord blood. CDR3 in DNA: TGCAGCGTTGGGTGGGGTAGGAACACTGAAGCTTTCTTT. It is translated as CSVGWGRNTEAFF. Full variable domain (missing parts from reference TRBV29-1 and TRBJ1-1): SAVISQKPSRDICQRGTSLTIQCQVDSQVTMMFWYRQQPGQSLTLIATANQGSEATYESGFVIDKFPISRPNLTFSTLTVSNMSPEDSSIYLCSVGWGRNTEAFFGQGTRLTVV.